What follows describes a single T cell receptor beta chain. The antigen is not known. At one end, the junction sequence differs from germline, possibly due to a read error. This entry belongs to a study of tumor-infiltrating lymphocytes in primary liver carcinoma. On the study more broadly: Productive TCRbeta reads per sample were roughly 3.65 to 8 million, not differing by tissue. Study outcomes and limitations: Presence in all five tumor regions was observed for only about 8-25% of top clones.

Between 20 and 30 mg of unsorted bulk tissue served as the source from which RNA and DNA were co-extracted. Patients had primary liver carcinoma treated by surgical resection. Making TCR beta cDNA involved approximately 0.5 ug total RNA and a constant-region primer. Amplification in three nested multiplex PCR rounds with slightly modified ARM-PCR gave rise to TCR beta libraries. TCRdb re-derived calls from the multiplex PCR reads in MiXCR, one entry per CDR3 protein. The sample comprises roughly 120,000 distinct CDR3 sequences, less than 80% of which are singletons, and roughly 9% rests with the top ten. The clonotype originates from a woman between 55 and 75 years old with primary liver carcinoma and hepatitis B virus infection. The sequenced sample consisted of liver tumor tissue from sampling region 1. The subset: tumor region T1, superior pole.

CDR3 loop: CGSNEVQETQYF. CDR3 sequence (DNA): TGTGGCAGCAATGAAGTGCAAGAGACCCAGTACTTC. V is TRBV7-9 and J is TRBJ2-5; D not resolved. The CDR3 is 12 amino acids. Germline V gene lookup returns CDR1 SEHNR and CDR2 FQNEAQ (reference sequence).